The clone carrying this TCR beta chain was seen only a few times. Its antigen is not known. The sample belongs to a study of CD8 T cells in ankylosing spondylitis. Study-wide findings and caveats: Eight highly homologous variants formed a TCR beta motif that appeared characteristic of ankylosing spondylitis blood. Clones linked to the disease showed a CD8+ phenotype. They occurred at relatively low frequencies in peripheral blood.

Construction of TCR beta libraries was performed using quantitative 5'-RACE with molecular barcodes. TCRdb processed the 5' RACE reads anew with MiXCR; each CDR3 protein has one entry. The sample contains about 150,000 distinct CDR3 sequences, under 35% of which appear only once. The sample was synovial fluid, either unsorted or a sorted T cell fraction (not recorded which). The TCR was taken from a male donor with ankylosing spondylitis.

CDR3 nucleotide sequence: TGTGCCAGCAGCTTAGCAGGGTCCCGTAATGAAAAACTGTTTTTT. As protein: CASSLAGSRNEKLFF. The chain couples TRBV7-2 to TRBJ1-4; D is ambiguous. The CDR3 is 15 amino acids. Germline lookup yields CDR1 SGHTA and CDR2 FQGNSA. V dropped 0 bases and J dropped 4 bases, with 9 bases sitting between them.